This T cell receptor beta chain was sequenced during a study of blood T cells in healthy people across ages. V gave up 4 bases and J gave up 0 bases; unmatched junction bases: 16. CDR1 is SGHNT and CDR2 is YYREEE in the germline V gene (reference sequence). The CDR3 is 19 residues long. Alongside a J-beta primer mix, a sample-barcoded 5' primer served in a second PCR lasting about 7 to 11 cycles. TCRdb reprocessed the 5' RACE reads with MiXCR, giving one entry per CDR3 protein. The data contain about 800,000 distinct CDR3 sequences, 58% of them singletons. Russia was home to the donors, healthy Caucasian individuals aged about 6 to 90.

The sequenced material came from blood. This TCR derives from a man aged 25 to 40 in good health. This chain uses TRBV5-4 with TRBJ2-1, with 7 positions matching TRBD2. The CDR3 reads CASSNGGGAGISSYNEQFF. Here the CDR3 DNA reads TGTGCCAGCAGCAACGGCGGTGGAGCGGGGATAAGCTCCTACAATGAGCAGTTCTTC.